The present T cell receptor beta chain was sequenced within a study of shared clonotypes between healthy human individuals. The assay was immunoSEQ multiplex PCR, and TCRdb's table has in-frame clones only and misses some. This table has about 2.3 million clones, 93% appearing once. Germline V gene data show CDR1 as MDHEN and CDR2 as SYDVKM. The CDR3 runs to 12 residues. Trimming cost V 4 bases and J 11 bases, with 14 bases left between them. Sequences were obtained from naive CD4+ T cells from PBMCs. The subset: CD45RA+ positively selected. The rearrangement joins TRBV28 to TRBJ1-1, with D unclear. This TCR was recovered from a man younger than 30 in good health. Some clones in this sample may be carry-over from other donors' samples. The CDR3 sequence: CASSSSRLGAFF. CDR3 DNA: TGTGCCAGCAGTTCCTCCCGACTAGGGGCTTTCTTT.